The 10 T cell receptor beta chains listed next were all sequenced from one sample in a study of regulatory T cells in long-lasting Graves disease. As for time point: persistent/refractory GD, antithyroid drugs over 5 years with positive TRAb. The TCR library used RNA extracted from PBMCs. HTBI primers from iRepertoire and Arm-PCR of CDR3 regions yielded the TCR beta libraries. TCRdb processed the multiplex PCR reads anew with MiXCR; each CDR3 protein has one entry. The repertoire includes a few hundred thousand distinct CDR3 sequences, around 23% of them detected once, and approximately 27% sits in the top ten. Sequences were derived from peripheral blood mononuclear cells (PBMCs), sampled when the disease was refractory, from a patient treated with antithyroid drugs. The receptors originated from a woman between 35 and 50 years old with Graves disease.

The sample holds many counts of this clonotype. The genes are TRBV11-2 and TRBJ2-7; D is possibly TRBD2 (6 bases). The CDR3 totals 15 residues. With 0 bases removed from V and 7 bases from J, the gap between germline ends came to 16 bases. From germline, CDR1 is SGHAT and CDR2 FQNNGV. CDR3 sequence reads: CASSLDGAGHEEQYF. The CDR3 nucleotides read TGTGCCAGCAGCTTAGATGGGGCGGGGCACGAAGAGCAGTACTTC.

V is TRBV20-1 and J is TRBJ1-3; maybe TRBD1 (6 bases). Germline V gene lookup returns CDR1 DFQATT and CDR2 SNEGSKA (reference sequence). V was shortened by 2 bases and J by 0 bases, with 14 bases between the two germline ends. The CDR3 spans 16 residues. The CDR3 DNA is TGCAGTGCTAGACGGGACAACCGCCCCTCTGGAAACACCATATATTTT. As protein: CSARRDNRPSGNTIYF.

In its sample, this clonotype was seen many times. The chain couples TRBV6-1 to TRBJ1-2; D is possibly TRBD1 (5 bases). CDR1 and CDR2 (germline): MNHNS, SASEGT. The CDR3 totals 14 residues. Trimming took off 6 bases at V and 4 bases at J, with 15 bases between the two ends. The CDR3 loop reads CASSREGPLYGYTF. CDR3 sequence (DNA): TGTGCCAGCAGCCGGGAGGGACCCCTCTATGGCTACACCTTC.

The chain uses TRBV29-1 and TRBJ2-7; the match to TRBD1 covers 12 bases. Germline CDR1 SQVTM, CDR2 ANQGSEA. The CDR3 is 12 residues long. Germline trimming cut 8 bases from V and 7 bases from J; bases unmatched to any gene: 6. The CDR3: CSMGQGAGEQYF. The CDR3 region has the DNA TGCAGCATGGGACAGGGGGCGGGGGAGCAGTACTTC.

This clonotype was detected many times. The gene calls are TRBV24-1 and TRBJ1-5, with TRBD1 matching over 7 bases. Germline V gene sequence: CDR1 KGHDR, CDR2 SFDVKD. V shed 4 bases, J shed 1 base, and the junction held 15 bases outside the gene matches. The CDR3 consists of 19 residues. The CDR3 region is CATSELDRAQRSSNQPQHF. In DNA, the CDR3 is TGTGCCACCAGTGAACTAGACAGGGCCCAACGTTCCAGCAATCAGCCCCAGCATTTT.

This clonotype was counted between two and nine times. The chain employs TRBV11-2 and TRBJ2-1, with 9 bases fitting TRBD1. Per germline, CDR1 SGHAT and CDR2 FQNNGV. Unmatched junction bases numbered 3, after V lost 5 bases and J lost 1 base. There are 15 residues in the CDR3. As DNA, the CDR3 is TGTGCCAGCAGCGAGGGGACAGGGTCCTACAATGAGCAGTTCTTC. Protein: CASSEGTGSYNEQFF.

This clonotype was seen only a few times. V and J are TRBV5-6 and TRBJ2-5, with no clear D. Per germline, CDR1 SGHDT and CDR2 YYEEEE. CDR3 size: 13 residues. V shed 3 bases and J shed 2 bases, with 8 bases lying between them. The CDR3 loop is CASSSLLQETQYF. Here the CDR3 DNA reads TGTGCCAGCAGCTCCCTATTACAAGAGACCCAGTACTTC.

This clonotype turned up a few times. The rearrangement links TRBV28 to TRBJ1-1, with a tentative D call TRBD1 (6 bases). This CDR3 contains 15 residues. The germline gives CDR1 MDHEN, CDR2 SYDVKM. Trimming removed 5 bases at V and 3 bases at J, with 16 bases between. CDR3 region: CASSAKQGMDTEAFF. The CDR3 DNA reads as TGTGCCAGCAGTGCGAAACAGGGAATGGACACTGAAGCTTTCTTT.

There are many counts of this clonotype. The CDR3 spells CAISPSAKETQYF. Here the CDR3 DNA reads TGTGCCATCAGTCCAAGCGCGAAAGAGACCCAGTACTTC. The chain carries TRBV10-3 and TRBJ2-5; no clear D gene. Trimming removed 5 bases from V and 3 bases from J, with 10 bases in between. The germline CDR1 and CDR2 sequences are ENHRY and SYGVKD. This CDR3 spans 13 amino acids.

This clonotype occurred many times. The DNA of the CDR3 is TGTGCCAGCAGTTCCTCAGGCCGGGGACCTCCCTTCATGAACACTGAAGCTTTCTTT. Translation gives CASSSSGRGPPFMNTEAFF. V and J are TRBV28 and TRBJ1-1; a weak D match, TRBD1 (5 bases). Trimming cost V 4 bases and J 0 bases, with 24 bases left between them. The CDR3 sequence is 19 residues long. Germline lookup yields CDR1 MDHEN and CDR2 SYDVKM.